Following are 32 T cell receptor beta chains from one sample sequenced in a study of Ad26.COV2.S vaccination and SARS-CoV-2 variants. Treatment in this sample: roughly 19 received Ad26.COV2.S at low or high dose, single or two shots; roughly 5 received placebo; per-sample allocation not given. Day 63 after the first vaccine or placebo injection was the time point for sampling. Assay: immunoSEQ multiplex PCR; the TCRdb copy retains only in-frame clones and omits some. The sample has 440,000 or so clones; 80% to 90% are singletons. Specimen: peripheral blood, collected in a trial of Ad26.COV2.S vaccine versus placebo. The receptor set was obtained from a person between 18 and 60 years old who received the Ad26.COV2.S COVID-19 vaccine or a placebo.

In DNA, the CDR3 is TGTGCCAGCAGCGCCCAAGGGAGCAATGAGCAGTTCTTC. This encodes CASSAQGSNEQFF. The V gene is TRBV9, the J gene TRBJ2-1; D possibly corresponds to TRBD2 (5 bases). V was clipped by 3 bases and J by 6 bases, with 10 bases between them. This CDR3 contains 13 residues. Per germline, CDR1 SGDLS and CDR2 YYNGEE.

This chain uses TRBV7-3 with TRBJ2-1; maybe TRBD2 (6 bases). This CDR3 comprises 15 residues. Trimming removed 5 bases from V and 1 base from J, with 12 bases in between. Germline V gene lookup returns CDR1 SGHTA and CDR2 FQGTGA. The CDR3 sequence: CASSQGLRSYNEQFF. DNA for the CDR3: TGTGCCAGCAGCCAGGGACTCAGGTCCTACAATGAGCAGTTCTTC.

The J gene is TRBJ1-2, the V gene TRBV6-5; 8 bases map to TRBD1. There are 14 residues in the CDR3. CDR1 is MNHEY and CDR2 is SVGAGI in the germline V gene. After removal of 8 bases from V and 4 bases from J, the junction contained 9 bases not matched to a gene. The CDR3 nucleotides read TGTGCCAGCTGCCCCGTACAGGGGGGCTATGGCTACACCTTC. Protein product: CASCPVQGGYGYTF.

The chain joins TRBV5-5 to TRBJ1-6; the match to TRBD1 covers 8 bases. The V gene's germline CDR1 is SGHKS and CDR2 YYEKEE (reference sequence). This CDR3 has 16 residues. Unmatched junction bases numbered 8, after V lost 0 bases and J lost 9 bases. The CDR3 region is CASSLASTGVSSPLHF. The CDR3 DNA is TGTGCCAGCAGCTTGGCCTCGACAGGGGTATCTTCACCCCTCCACTTT.

The chain couples TRBV4-1 to TRBJ2-2; TRBD1 matches at 9 bases. The CDR3 spans 16 residues. CDR1 and CDR2 (germline): MGHRA, YSYEKL. With V trimmed by 4 bases and J by 4 bases, 7 bases remained unmatched. The CDR3 DNA follows: TGCGCCAGCAGCCGAACGGGACAGGGCGGCACCGGGGAGCTGTTTTTT. Its protein product is CASSRTGQGGTGELFF.

In DNA form, the CDR3 reads TGTGCCAGCAGCTTACAGGATAATTCACCCCTCCACTTT. This sequence encodes CASSLQDNSPLHF. The chain joins TRBV7-9 to TRBJ1-6; D is unresolved. Looked up from germline, CDR1 is SEHNR and CDR2 is FQNEAQ (reference sequence). The length of the CDR3 is 13 residues. V lost 2 bases and J 5 bases, leaving 4 bases between the germline ends.

This chain joins TRBV5-4 and TRBJ1-2, with D tentatively TRBD1 (6 bases). Per germline, CDR1 SGHNT and CDR2 YYREEE (reference sequence). There are 15 residues in the CDR3. V lost 4 bases and J 5 bases, leaving 18 bases between the germline ends. The CDR3 bases are TGTGCCAGCAGCAAATGGACAGCAACCTCGTATGGCTACACCTTC. Its translation: CASSKWTATSYGYTF.

The V gene is TRBV5-1, the J gene TRBJ1-4, with D perhaps matching TRBD1 (5 bases). This CDR3 contains 14 residues. Germline CDR1 and CDR2: SGHRS and YFSETQ. Deletions cut 4 bases from V and 5 bases from J, with 12 bases between. CDR3 in amino acids: CASSPGRLNEKLFF. Written as DNA, the CDR3 is TGCGCCAGCAGCCCGGGACGGCTAAATGAAAAACTGTTTTTT.

This sequence joins TRBV30 and TRBJ2-7; no definite D call. The V end lost 0 bases, the J end lost 2 bases, and 8 bases lay between the germline ends. Germline V gene data show CDR1 as GTSNPN and CDR2 as SVGIG (reference sequence). The CDR3 has 13 amino acids. CDR3 residues: CAWSVFGPYEQYF. CDR3 DNA sequence: TGTGCCTGGAGTGTATTCGGTCCCTACGAGCAGTACTTC.

This sequence joins TRBV7-2 and TRBJ1-2, with D uncertain. CDR1 and CDR2 from the germline V gene are SGHTA and FQGNSA. V was shortened by 1 base and J by 8 bases, with 14 bases between the two germline ends. The length of the CDR3 is 14 residues. The CDR3 DNA follows: TGTGCCAGCAGCTTAGTTGGGCAGCCGCAGGGCTACACCTTC. Protein: CASSLVGQPQGYTF.

CDR3: CASSIEWGSEQFF. CDR3 bases: TGTGCCAGCAGTATTGAATGGGGGAGTGAGCAGTTCTTC. V is TRBV5-5 and J is TRBJ2-1, with D perhaps given as TRBD1 or TRBD2 (5 bases each). The germline CDR1 and CDR2 sequences are SGHKS and YYEKEE (reference sequence). The CDR3 runs 13 residues. Trimming took 5 bases from V and 9 from J, leaving 15 bases between them. The whole variable domain, remainder taken from reference TRBV5-5 and TRBJ2-1, is DAGVTQSPTHLIKTRGQQVTLRCSPISGHKSVSWYQQVLGQGPQFIFQYYEKEERGRGNFPDRFSARQFPNYSSELNVNALLLGDSALYLCASSIEWGSEQFFGPGTRLTVL.

This clone has more than one count but fewer than ten. The chain has TRBV19 and TRBJ2-7; TRBD1 might be the D (5 bases). The CDR3 consists of 13 residues. Germline values: CDR1 LNHDA, CDR2 SQIVND (reference sequence). V lost 5 bases and J lost 6, with 14 bases in between. The CDR3 sequence is CASSGAHAGEQYF. The DNA of the CDR3 is TGTGCCAGTAGTGGGGCCCACGCAGGCGAGCAGTACTTC.

The rearrangement joins TRBV7-9 to TRBJ2-7; 8 bases line up with TRBD1. The J segment lost 5 bases and the V segment lost 3 bases, leaving 12 bases of the junction unmatched. Germline V lookup: CDR1 SEHNR, CDR2 FQNEAQ (reference sequence). The CDR3 is made up of 16 amino acids. The CDR3 reads CASSFWTGRLINEQYF. The CDR3 coding sequence is TGTGCCAGCAGCTTTTGGACAGGGCGGCTAATCAACGAGCAGTACTTC.

This clone was observed a handful of times. The chain carries TRBV5-1 and TRBJ2-2; a weak D match, TRBD1 (6 bases). The V end lost 2 bases, the J end lost 3 bases, and 8 bases lay between the germline ends. Looked up from germline, CDR1 is SGHRS and CDR2 is YFSETQ. This CDR3 comprises 14 residues. This CDR3 reads CASSLSGDTGELFF. Here the CDR3 DNA reads TGCGCCAGCAGCTTATCAGGGGACACCGGGGAGCTGTTTTTT.

This rearrangement joins TRBV5-1 to TRBJ2-2, with 7 bases that match TRBD1. Germline CDR1 and CDR2: SGHRS and YFSETQ. The CDR3 totals 13 residues. J was trimmed by 6 bases and V by 4 bases; bases with no gene match: 3. In nucleotides, the CDR3 is TGCGCCAGCAGCGCACAGGGGCCCGGGGAGCTGTTTTTT. Translating it yields CASSAQGPGELFF.

The CDR3 DNA reads as TGCAGCGGAGTTAGCGGGGGCAATGAGCAGTTCTTC. Translation gives CSGVSGGNEQFF. The chain is built from TRBV29-1 and TRBJ2-1; 9 bases are a match to TRBD2. V lost 7 bases to trimming and J lost 6 bases; unmatched junction nucleotides: 4. The CDR3 is made up of 12 amino acids. Germline-derived CDR1 and CDR2 are SQVTM and ANQGSEA.

The genes are TRBV20-1 and TRBJ1-1; D might be TRBD1 (6 bases). The CDR3 is 12 residues long. Germline assignment: CDR1 DFQATT and CDR2 SNEGSKA (reference sequence). The V gene lost 3 bases and the J gene lost 5 bases, with 10 bases spanning the gap. The CDR3 DNA sequence: TGCAGTGCTAGTCAAAGGGGGACTGAAGCTTTCTTT. This translates into CSASQRGTEAFF.

Only a few counts were recorded for this clone. The rearrangement joins TRBV18 to TRBJ1-2; perhaps TRBD1 as D (6 bases). This CDR3 contains 15 residues. The V gene lost 2 bases and the J gene lost 1 base, with 11 bases spanning the gap. The germline V gene encodes CDR1 KGHSH and CDR2 LQKENI. The CDR3 DNA sequence: TGTGCCAGCTCACCATTGGCAGGGGTTAACTATGGCTACACCTTC. Residues: CASSPLAGVNYGYTF.

The chain joins TRBV7-2 to TRBJ2-7, with TRBD1 matching over 9 bases. The trim removed 1 base at V and 5 bases at J, leaving 3 bases unmatched. This CDR3 spans 14 amino acids. Germline values: CDR1 SGHTA, CDR2 FQGNSA. The CDR3 DNA sequence: TGTGCCAGCAGCTTAGACAGGGGGCTGGACGAGCAGTACTTC. Its translation: CASSLDRGLDEQYF. The variable domain in full, with the rest retrieved from reference TRBV7-2 and TRBJ2-7, is GAGVSQSPSNKVTEKGKDVELRCDPISGHTALYWYRQSLGQGLEFLIYFQGNSAPDKSGLPSDRFSAERTGGSVSTLTIQRTQQEDSAVYLCASSLDRGLDEQYFGPGTRLTVT.

This chain links TRBV18 with TRBJ1-3; tentative D call: TRBD1 (5 bases). The CDR3 sequence is 14 residues long. V lost 5 bases and J lost 9, with 17 bases in between. Per the germline V gene, CDR1 is KGHSH and CDR2 is LQKENI. CDR3 bases: TGTGCCAGCTCAGTAGGGACTGGAGGACGCACCATATATTTT. Translation: CASSVGTGGRTIYF.

V is TRBV5-1 and J is TRBJ1-1; no definite D call. CDR3 length: 13 residues. V was cut by 6 bases and J by 3 bases, with 12 bases left in between. Germline V gene data show CDR1 as SGHRS and CDR2 as YFSETQ. In DNA form, the CDR3 reads TGCGCCAGCACAAGAGAAAGGGACACTGAAGCTTTCTTT. Translation: CASTRERDTEAFF. Full variable domain (rest looked up from reference TRBV5-1 and TRBJ1-1): KAGVTQTPRYLIKTRGQQVTLSCSPISGHRSVSWYQQTPGQGLQFLFEYFSETQRNKGNFPGRFSGRQFSNSRSEMNVSTLELGDSALYLCASTRERDTEAFFGQGTRLTVV.

This clone showed up just once. The J gene is TRBJ1-2, the V gene TRBV7-3; 8 bases match TRBD1. This CDR3 is 17 amino acids long. V trimming: 6 bases; J trimming: 2 bases; junction bases outside the gene matches: 14. Germline loops: CDR1 SGHTA, CDR2 FQGTGA. The CDR3 reads CASREEAGTGLNYGYTF. DNA of the CDR3: TGTGCCAGCAGGGAGGAAGCCGGGACAGGCCTCAACTATGGCTACACCTTC.

This rearrangement joins TRBV28 to TRBJ2-5, with D tentatively TRBD1 (6 bases). Germline values: CDR1 MDHEN, CDR2 SYDVKM. V was pared by 5 bases and J by 1 base, with 11 bases between. CDR3 length equals 14 residues. CDR3 in amino acids: CASSTRQAQETQYF. The CDR3 coding sequence is TGTGCCAGCAGTACACGACAGGCCCAAGAGACCCAGTACTTC.

This chain connects TRBV7-2 to TRBJ2-7; possible D gene TRBD2, 5 bases. V shed 5 bases and J shed 2 bases, with 13 bases lying between them. The CDR3 spans 14 residues. Per germline, CDR1 SGHTA and CDR2 FQGNSA. CDR3 residues: CASSPEGATYEQYF. The CDR3 DNA follows: TGTGCCAGCAGCCCCGAGGGTGCCACCTACGAGCAGTACTTC.

Only one count was recorded for this clone. This chain connects TRBV6-5 to TRBJ1-2; D is perhaps TRBD1 (6 bases). The CDR3 length is 16 residues. The germline CDR1 and CDR2 sequences are MNHEY and SVGAGI. The V end was cut by 0 bases, the J end by 6 bases, with 17 bases between. The CDR3 DNA sequence: TGTGCCAGCAGTTACTCGACGGGGACCAGGGGAGATGGCTACACCTTC. Translation: CASSYSTGTRGDGYTF.

In its sample, this clone was seen once. V gene TRBV5-1 combines with J gene TRBJ2-7; D unresolved. Germline V lookup: CDR1 SGHRS, CDR2 YFSETQ. The V end lost 4 bases, the J end lost 3 bases, and 8 bases lay between the germline ends. CDR3 length: 12 residues. CDR3 nucleotide sequence: TGCGCCAGCAGCGCGGACGTCTACGAGCAGTACTTC. The encoded protein is CASSADVYEQYF.

The V call is TRBV6-2 or TRBV6-3, the J call TRBJ2-7; 7 nucleotides match TRBD2. The J segment lost 0 bases and the V segment lost 3 bases, leaving 8 bases of the junction unmatched. CDR1 and CDR2 from the germline V gene are MNHEY and SVGEGT. This CDR3 is built from 16 residues. CDR3 DNA sequence: TGTGCCAGCAGTTATTACGCTAGCGGCGGCTCCTACGAGCAGTACTTC. This encodes CASSYYASGGSYEQYF.

V is TRBV6-5 and J is TRBJ2-3, with D perhaps matching TRBD2 (6 bases). The CDR3 covers 15 residues. CDR1 is MNHEY, CDR2 SVGAGI, per germline. Deletions cut 1 base from V and 5 bases from J, with 13 bases between. CDR3 nucleotides: TGTGCCAGCAGTTACTTAACCCCGGGAGAAGATACGCAGTATTTT. It specifies CASSYLTPGEDTQYF.

This chain uses TRBV7-9 with TRBJ1-1, with D possibly being TRBD1 (5 bases). The germline V gene encodes CDR1 SEHNR and CDR2 FQNEAQ (reference sequence). V gave up 1 base and J gave up 4 bases, with 10 bases separating them. CDR3 length: 14 residues. In DNA, the CDR3 is TGTGCCAGCAGCTTAGTAGACAGAGGCACTGAAGCTTTCTTT. It translates to CASSLVDRGTEAFF.

The chain combines TRBV4-1 with TRBJ2-1; a weak D match, TRBD1 (5 bases). Trimming pared 0 bases from V and 8 bases from J, leaving 17 bases between. This CDR3 has 16 amino acids. In germline, CDR1 is MGHRA, CDR2 YSYEKL. The CDR3 sequence: CASSQDSRGWGYEQFF. CDR3 nucleotide sequence: TGCGCCAGCAGCCAAGATAGTAGGGGATGGGGCTATGAGCAGTTCTTC.

The V gene is TRBV7-8, the J gene TRBJ2-7, with unresolved D. Germline CDR1 reads SGHVS; CDR2 reads FQNEAQ. Between the trimmed V and J ends, which lost 1 base and 6 bases, there was a span of 16 bases. The CDR3 runs 15 residues. The CDR3 sequence is CASSLVLRSGSEQYF. CDR3 nucleotides: TGTGCCAGCAGCTTAGTTCTTAGATCGGGCAGCGAGCAGTACTTC.

This rearrangement joins TRBV12-5 to TRBJ2-7; TRBD2 is a possible D gene (7 bases). The V gene's germline CDR1 is LGHNT and CDR2 FRNRAP. CDR3 length: 17 residues. V gave up 2 bases and J gave up 2 bases, with 19 bases separating them. CDR3 sequence reads: CASGLWGGLALTYEQYF. The CDR3 DNA is TGTGCTAGTGGTTTGTGGGGGGGGCTAGCGTTAACCTACGAGCAGTACTTC.